The T cell receptor (beta chain) under discussion was sequenced for a study of blood T cell repertoires in COVID-19. Turning to the study itself: Researchers got acute and convalescent COVID-19 samples from the United States, Italy and Spain. PBMCs, B-cell-depleted T cells, or T cells were the source of the cDNA or gDNA that made up the material.

In the original processing: Nucleated cell counts were estimated from reference gene primer amplification. Clones were read by immunoSEQ multiplex PCR, and TCRdb kept only the in-frame ones, dropping some. V, J and clone size reflect that table, while D and trimming were determined from the DNA. This table has about 84,000 clones, about 68% appearing once. The CDR3 covers 15 residues. V was pared by 2 bases and J by 7 bases, with 12 bases between. Germline V gene sequence: CDR1 SEHNR, CDR2 FQNEAQ (reference sequence). This clone was seen a handful of times. The clonotype comes from a man aged 45-65 years with active or convalescent COVID-19. This sequence joins TRBV7-9 and TRBJ2-6; possible D gene TRBD1, 5 bases. Source material: peripheral blood. The CDR3 here is CASSLQGVVANVLTF. The CDR3 coding sequence is TGTGCCAGCAGCTTACAGGGTGTTGTCGCCAACGTCCTGACTTTC.